The sample holds one count of the clone carrying this T cell receptor (beta chain). This sample stems from a study of cytomegalovirus exposure and HLA in healthy donors. Each donor's status was that of a healthy bone marrow donor. Use of 60 Vbeta and 13 Jbeta primers characterized the PCR. Some clones are missing from TCRdb's copy, which holds only in-frame ones; the method was immunoSEQ multiplex PCR. This repertoire shows over 200,000 clones, about 83% found once; its top ten account for around 1.2%. This TCR was recovered from a human donor in good health. Sequenced: PBMCs.

CDR3 nucleotide sequence: TGCAGCGTTGTGTACGTGGACAGGGGGTCTTTTGGAGAGCAGTACTTC. Residues: CSVVYVDRGSFGEQYF. The chain uses TRBV29-1 and TRBJ2-7; 10 bases are a match to TRBD1. The trim removed 4 bases at V and 7 bases at J, leaving 16 bases unmatched. The V gene's germline CDR1 is SQVTM and CDR2 ANQGSEA. The CDR3 loop spans 16 amino acids.